In this sample, the clone carrying this TCR beta chain turned up a few times. Antigen: not known. TCRdb used MiXCR to reprocess the reads, holding one entry per CDR3 protein. The sample has about 58,000 distinct CDR3 sequences, more than 15% seen once; the top ten hold 55% to 65%. These data are taken from a study of T cell repertoires in cytomegalovirus infection. The overall study: Public TCR beta signatures indicated both CMV infection and matching HLA type.

General study findings and limits: Dominant in the ex vivo response were TCR beta clonotypes restricted by HLA-C and specific for CMV.

The V end was cut by 1 base, the J end by 7 bases, with 22 bases between. This CDR3 has 17 residues. Germline values: CDR1 SGHTA, CDR2 FQGNSA. Source: CD8+ T cells from cultured PBMCs, taken from culture after CMV antigen stimulation. The V gene is TRBV7-2, the J gene TRBJ1-2; tentatively, D is TRBD1 (5 bases). The sequence was obtained from a human donor in good health (CMV status not recorded). Some clones in this sample may be carry-over from other donors' samples. The CDR3 bases are TGTGCCAGCAGCTTAGAGGGATTCGGGGCCAGCTATGGTGGCTACACCTTC. This translates into CASSLEGFGASYGGYTF.